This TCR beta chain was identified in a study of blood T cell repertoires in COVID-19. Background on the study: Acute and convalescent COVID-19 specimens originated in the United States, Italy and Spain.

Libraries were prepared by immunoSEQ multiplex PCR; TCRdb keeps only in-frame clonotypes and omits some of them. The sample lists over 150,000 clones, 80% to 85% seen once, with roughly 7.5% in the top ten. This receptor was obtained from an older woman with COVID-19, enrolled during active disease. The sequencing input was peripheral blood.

The CDR3 sequence: CASSQTSSGETQYF. The CDR3 region has the DNA TGCGCCAGCAGCCAAACCTCTAGCGGAGAGACCCAGTACTTC. The J gene is TRBJ2-5, the V gene TRBV5-1, with 7 nucleotides matching TRBD2. Germline-derived CDR1 and CDR2 are SGHRS and YFSETQ. CDR3 size: 14 residues. V trimming: 4 bases; J trimming: 4 bases; junction bases outside the gene matches: 7.